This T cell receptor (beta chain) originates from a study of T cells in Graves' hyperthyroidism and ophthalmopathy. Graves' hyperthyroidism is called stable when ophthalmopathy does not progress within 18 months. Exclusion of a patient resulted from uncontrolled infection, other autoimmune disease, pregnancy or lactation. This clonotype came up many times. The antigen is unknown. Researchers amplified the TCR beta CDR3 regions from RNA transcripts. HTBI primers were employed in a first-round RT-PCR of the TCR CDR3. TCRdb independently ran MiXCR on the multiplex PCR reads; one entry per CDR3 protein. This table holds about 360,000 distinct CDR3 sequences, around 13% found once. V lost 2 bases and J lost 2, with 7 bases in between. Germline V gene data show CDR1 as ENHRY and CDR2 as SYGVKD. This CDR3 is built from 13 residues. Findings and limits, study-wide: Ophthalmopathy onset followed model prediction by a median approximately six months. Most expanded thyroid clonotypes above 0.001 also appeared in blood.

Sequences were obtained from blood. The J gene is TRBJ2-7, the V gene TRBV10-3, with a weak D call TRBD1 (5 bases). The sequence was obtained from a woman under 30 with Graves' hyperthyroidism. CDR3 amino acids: CAISEKGTYEQYF. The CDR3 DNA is TGTGCCATCAGTGAGAAGGGGACCTACGAGCAGTACTTC.